Listed below are T cell receptor beta chains from one sample, sequenced in a study of T cells in Graves' hyperthyroidism and ophthalmopathy. TCRdb ran MiXCR on the multiplex PCR reads and lists one entry per CDR3 protein. The profile shows about 210,000 distinct CDR3 sequences, roughly 15% of them singletons. The sample comprised blood. All receptors come from a man aged 45-65 years with Graves' hyperthyroidism. Both conserved end residues are part of each CDR3. The D gene is left open where the match is weak. Some rows have no size entry. The others give once, few or many, or a class for an expanded clone.

CDR3aa: CASSAGESGYTF
CDR3nt: TGTGCCAGCAGTGCAGGGGAAAGTGGCTACACCTTC
d_gene: -
v_gene: TRBV6-2/TRBV6-3
abundance: -
j_gene: TRBJ1-2

CDR3aa: CASSEETGGANEQFF
CDR3nt: TGTGCCAGCAGTGAGGAGACAGGGGGCGCGAATGAGCAGTTCTTC
d_gene: TRBD1
v_gene: TRBV6-1
abundance: -
j_gene: TRBJ2-1

CDR3aa: CASTKGWENEQFF
CDR3nt: TGTGCCAGCACCAAAGGATGGGAGAATGAGCAGTTCTTC
d_gene: -
v_gene: TRBV11-2
abundance: many
j_gene: TRBJ2-1

CDR3aa: CASSLSRAGINYGYTF
CDR3nt: TGTGCCAGCAGTTTATCGAGGGCAGGGATAAACTATGGCTACACCTTC
d_gene: -
v_gene: TRBV27
abundance: few
j_gene: TRBJ1-2

CDR3aa: CASSLQGTAFETQYF
CDR3nt: TGCGCCAGCAGCTTGCAAGGGACTGCCTTTGAGACCCAGTACTTC
d_gene: -
v_gene: TRBV5-1
abundance: few
j_gene: TRBJ2-5

CDR3aa: CASSLDPPRTDTQYF
CDR3nt: TGCGCCAGCAGCTTGGATCCCCCGCGCACAGATACGCAGTATTTT
d_gene: -
v_gene: TRBV5-1
abundance: -
j_gene: TRBJ2-3

CDR3aa: CASSSRAGDGNEQFF
CDR3nt: TGTGCCAGCAGCTCAAGAGCGGGAGACGGGAATGAGCAGTTCTTC
d_gene: TRBD2
v_gene: TRBV7-2
abundance: many
j_gene: TRBJ2-1

CDR3aa: CASSEWLAGEETQYF
CDR3nt: TGTGCCAGCAGTGAGTGGCTAGCGGGGGAAGAGACCCAGTACTTC
d_gene: TRBD2
v_gene: TRBV2
abundance: many
j_gene: TRBJ2-5

CDR3aa: CATSGGAEETQYF
CDR3nt: TGTGCCACTTCAGGGGGGGCTGAAGAGACCCAGTACTTC
d_gene: -
v_gene: TRBV2
abundance: many
j_gene: TRBJ2-5

CDR3aa: CASSIGLAGQETQYF
CDR3nt: TGTGCCAGCAGTATAGGACTAGCGGGACAAGAGACCCAGTACTTC
d_gene: TRBD2
v_gene: TRBV28
abundance: many
j_gene: TRBJ2-5

CDR3aa: CSVMTSGFYNEQFF
CDR3nt: TGCAGCGTCATGACTAGCGGTTTTTACAATGAGCAGTTCTTC
d_gene: TRBD2
v_gene: TRBV29-1
abundance: many
j_gene: TRBJ2-1

CDR3aa: CSASYQNTEAFF
CDR3nt: TGCAGTGCTTCTTATCAGAACACTGAAGCTTTCTTT
d_gene: -
v_gene: TRBV20-1
abundance: few
j_gene: TRBJ1-1

CDR3aa: CASRLRGYGTDTQYF
CDR3nt: TGTGCCAGCAGGTTAAGGGGGTACGGCACAGATACGCAGTATTTT
d_gene: -
v_gene: TRBV11-1
abundance: many
j_gene: TRBJ2-3

CDR3aa: CASSFSDRGHYEQYF
CDR3nt: TGTGCCAGCAGTTTCTCGGACAGGGGTCACTACGAGCAGTACTTC
d_gene: TRBD1
v_gene: TRBV6-6
abundance: few
j_gene: TRBJ2-7

CDR3aa: CASSLILYEQYF
CDR3nt: TGTGCCAGCAGTTTAATACTCTACGAGCAGTACTTC
d_gene: -
v_gene: TRBV12-3/TRBV12-4
abundance: many
j_gene: TRBJ2-7

CDR3aa: CASSFSGARGYTQYF
CDR3nt: TGTGCCAGCAGCTTTAGTGGGGCTAGGGGGTATACGCAGTATTTT
d_gene: -
v_gene: TRBV28
abundance: -
j_gene: TRBJ2-3

CDR3aa: CAISESAMGYNEQFF
CDR3nt: TGTGCCATCAGTGAGTCGGCAATGGGGTACAATGAGCAGTTCTTC
d_gene: -
v_gene: TRBV10-3
abundance: -
j_gene: TRBJ2-1

CDR3aa: CASSFITGGSTDTQYF
CDR3nt: TGTGCCAGCAGCTTTATAACGGGAGGGAGCACAGATACGCAGTATTTT
d_gene: TRBD2
v_gene: TRBV7-9
abundance: -
j_gene: TRBJ2-3

CDR3aa: CASSLDLASGTYNEQFF
CDR3nt: TGTGCCAGCAGCTTAGATCTGGCTAGCGGGACCTACAATGAGCAGTTCTTC
d_gene: TRBD2
v_gene: TRBV11-2
abundance: many
j_gene: TRBJ2-1

CDR3aa: CASKPHGTEQETQYF
CDR3nt: TGTGCCAGCAAACCGCACGGGACGGAGCAAGAGACCCAGTACTTC
d_gene: -
v_gene: TRBV7-8
abundance: many
j_gene: TRBJ2-5

CDR3aa: CASSPMTGRVTEAFF
CDR3nt: TGTGCCAGCAGCCCTATGACAGGTAGAGTCACTGAAGCTTTCTTT
d_gene: -
v_gene: TRBV13
abundance: few
j_gene: TRBJ1-1

CDR3aa: CASSLLAKSYNEQFF
CDR3nt: TGTGCCAGCAGTTTACTAGCGAAAAGCTACAATGAGCAGTTCTTC
d_gene: TRBD2
v_gene: TRBV6-2/TRBV6-3
abundance: -
j_gene: TRBJ2-1

CDR3aa: CASSLSTGQISYNEQFF
CDR3nt: TGTGCCAGCAGTTTGTCAACTGGACAAATCTCCTACAATGAGCAGTTCTTC
d_gene: -
v_gene: TRBV28
abundance: many
j_gene: TRBJ2-1

CDR3aa: CASSYSIGRRLAGPYNEQFF
CDR3nt: TGTGCCAGCAGTTACTCGATCGGTCGCCGACTAGCGGGGCCCTACAATGAGCAGTTCTTC
d_gene: TRBD2
v_gene: TRBV6-2/TRBV6-3
abundance: few
j_gene: TRBJ2-1

CDR3aa: CASSPWTSGSGENEQFF
CDR3nt: TGCGCCAGCAGCCCTTGGACTAGCGGGAGTGGTGAAAATGAGCAGTTCTTC
d_gene: TRBD2
v_gene: TRBV5-1
abundance: many
j_gene: TRBJ2-1

CDR3aa: CASRGLSGNTIYF
CDR3nt: TGTGCCAGCAGAGGACTCAGCGGAAACACCATATATTTT
d_gene: -
v_gene: TRBV11-2
abundance: many
j_gene: TRBJ1-3

CDR3aa: CASTMPGFEQYF
CDR3nt: TGCGCCAGCACCATGCCGGGTTTCGAGCAGTACTTC
d_gene: -
v_gene: TRBV5-1
abundance: many
j_gene: TRBJ2-7

CDR3aa: CASSSPAHLLEQYF
CDR3nt: TGTGCCAGCAGCTCTCCGGCTCATCTCTTGGAGCAGTACTTC
d_gene: -
v_gene: TRBV11-2
abundance: many
j_gene: TRBJ2-7

CDR3aa: CASRYLGRGYEQYF
CDR3nt: TGTGCCAGCAGATATTTAGGCAGGGGGTACGAGCAGTACTTC
d_gene: TRBD1
v_gene: TRBV7-3
abundance: many
j_gene: TRBJ2-7

CDR3aa: CASSELRGTQPQHF
CDR3nt: TGTGCCAGCAGTGAACTGAGGGGTACTCAGCCCCAGCATTTT
d_gene: -
v_gene: TRBV6-1
abundance: few
j_gene: TRBJ1-5

CDR3aa: CSASRLSGQETQYF
CDR3nt: TGCAGTGCTAGCCGCCTTAGCGGGCAAGAGACCCAGTACTTC
d_gene: TRBD2
v_gene: TRBV20-1
abundance: many
j_gene: TRBJ2-5

CDR3aa: CASSLDREGNTGELFF
CDR3nt: TGTGCCAGCAGTTTAGACAGGGAGGGAAACACCGGGGAGCTGTTTTTT
d_gene: -
v_gene: TRBV28
abundance: many
j_gene: TRBJ2-2

CDR3aa: CASSEGGRNTGELFF
CDR3nt: TGTGCCAGCAGTGAAGGAGGGAGGAACACCGGGGAGCTGTTTTTT
d_gene: -
v_gene: TRBV6-1
abundance: -
j_gene: TRBJ2-2

CDR3aa: CSAGDWRSGELFF
CDR3nt: TGCAGTGCTGGGGACTGGAGATCAGGGGAGCTGTTTTTT
d_gene: -
v_gene: TRBV20-1
abundance: few
j_gene: TRBJ2-2

CDR3aa: CASKAGHESGELFF
CDR3nt: TGTGCCAGTAAAGCCGGACACGAGTCCGGGGAGCTGTTTTTT
d_gene: -
v_gene: TRBV19
abundance: many
j_gene: TRBJ2-2

CDR3aa: CASRDSLNTDSPLHF
CDR3nt: TGTGCCAGCAGGGACTCCCTGAATACGGATTCACCCCTCCACTTT
d_gene: -
v_gene: TRBV6-1
abundance: -
j_gene: TRBJ1-6

CDR3aa: CASSFSTSGAYEQYF
CDR3nt: TGTGCCAGCAGCTTCAGTACTAGCGGGGCCTACGAGCAGTACTTC
d_gene: TRBD2
v_gene: TRBV7-8
abundance: -
j_gene: TRBJ2-7

CDR3aa: CASSFPDRGNYEQYF
CDR3nt: TGCGCCAGCAGCTTCCCGGACAGGGGCAACTACGAGCAGTACTTC
d_gene: TRBD1
v_gene: TRBV5-1
abundance: -
j_gene: TRBJ2-7